What follows describes a single TCR beta chain. Its antigen is unknown. The V gene's germline CDR1 is SGHDN and CDR2 FVKESK. After removal of 5 bases from V and 8 bases from J, the junction contained 13 bases not matched to a gene. The CDR3 is 15 residues long. The data were obtained in a study of cytomegalovirus exposure and HLA in healthy donors. Whole-study findings and limits: Sequencing depth roughly uniform across donors was assumed in presence/absence analyses.

PCR used 60 Vbeta primers and 13 Jbeta primers. Clones were read by immunoSEQ multiplex PCR, and TCRdb kept only the in-frame ones, dropping some. The sample records 150,000 to 200,000 clones, roughly four fifths being singletons. Sequenced material: PBMCs. This chain links TRBV14 with TRBJ1-2; 8 bases are a match to TRBD1. This clonotype was sampled from a man younger than 30 in good health and CMV-seronegative. The CDR3 nucleotides read TGTGCCAGCAGCTGGAGGGCAGGGGGCGAGGAAGGCTACACCTTC. Residues: CASSWRAGGEEGYTF.